This T cell receptor (beta chain) originates from a study of OX40 agonist ivuxolimab in advanced cancers. The table lists this clone with a few counts. The antigen is unknown. Generated by immunoSEQ multiplex PCR, the TCRdb table keeps only in-frame clones and is missing some. The top ten clones hold 2% to 2.5% of a sample with tens of thousands of clones, about 85% of them seen once. Blood sampling took place at baseline, cycle 4 day 1, and cycle 7 day 1. This CDR3 is 15 amino acids long. V dropped 6 bases and J dropped 4; count of bases not matched to a gene: 9. CDR1 and CDR2 (germline): SGDLS, YYNGEE. Study-level findings and limits: Which antigen the expanded peripheral T cells recognized is unknown. On average, a greater number of expanded clones characterised CD8+ T cells relative to CD4+. In the 0.1 to 3.0 mg/kg range, CD4+ and CD8+ blood T cells had expanded clonally by week 6.

The receptor was derived from an adult with an advanced solid tumor such as melanoma, head and neck, liver or kidney cancer. The chain carries TRBV9 and TRBJ2-3, with TRBD2 identical over 9 bases. The source material was CD4+ or CD8+ T cells sorted from blood, sampled in a trial of the OX40 agonist ivuxolimab. DNA of the CDR3: TGTGCCAGCACCATCTCCGGGACTAGCTCAGATACGCAGTATTTT. This translates into CASTISGTSSDTQYF.